This T cell receptor beta chain emerged from a study of T cell responses to AZD1222 COVID-19 vaccine. Study-level information: Second-dose recipients at about 4 or about 12 weeks were treated as one pooled group. Study outcomes and limitations: Repertoire sampling happened only post peak T cell response. The donors showed a predominance of white British ancestry and of females, with possible underestimation of clonal diversity. Reportedly, nearly half of unique spike TCRs recognized epitopes outside B.1.351/B.1.1.7 mutations.

Generated by immunoSEQ multiplex PCR, the TCRdb table keeps only in-frame clones and is missing some. Found here are 150,000 or so clones, roughly 90% of them singletons; the top ten hold just under 3%. Comments on this clone: Antigen unknown.

Germline V gene data show CDR1 as MNHNY and CDR2 as SVGAGI (reference sequence). The V gene lost 2 bases and the J gene lost 10 bases, with 12 bases spanning the gap. This CDR3 has 14 residues. The sequence derives from an adult in good health. The chain uses TRBV6-6 and TRBJ1-6; D uncertain. Source: peripheral blood, taken on day 0 of AZD1222 vaccination. The CDR3 DNA is TGTGCCAGCAGTTACGGGCTCGGCCTCTCACCCCTCCACTTT. Residues: CASSYGLGLSPLHF.